This T cell receptor (beta chain) was sequenced in a study of CD8+ T cells in alopecia areata. Extracted RNA was reverse transcribed into cDNA, the sequencing template. TCRdb's copy holds only in-frame clones and misses some; the assay was immunoSEQ multiplex PCR. The profile covers about 180,000 clones, with over 55% appearing a single time and roughly 1.7% taken by the ten largest. Specimens obtained from alopecia areata patients comprised lesional scalp punch biopsies and peripheral blood. Cell sorting was applied to PBMCs, and CD4+ and CD8+ T cells were collected. Study observations and caveats: Mice gave a clearer picture of TCR sharing than patients did, possibly for HLA-related reasons. Scalp lesions, especially in alopecia totalis/universalis, had higher clonality than normal scalp.

With regard to this clone: Its specificity is not known.

The TCR sequence derives from a human donor with alopecia areata. This specimen was CD4+ T cells sorted from blood, taken at week 0.

The CDR3 bases are TGTGCCAGCAGTGAGGGCGGGGTGGCATACAATGAGCAGTTCTTC. Translating it yields CASSEGGVAYNEQFF. The gene calls are TRBV2 and TRBJ2-1; maybe TRBD2 (6 bases). Per germline, CDR1 SNHLY and CDR2 FYNNEI. This CDR3 has 15 amino acids. Between the trimmed V and J ends, which lost 3 bases and 4 bases, there was a span of 13 bases.